The 6 T cell receptor beta chains below come from one sample, sequenced in a study of cytotoxic CD8 clonotypes in ibrutinib-treated CLL (dated by TCRdb to about 2021). Libraries were made using the immunoSEQ multiplex PCR assay. TCRdb carries this immuneACCESS record with in-frame sequences only. Its versions omit some clonotypes, under half of them owing to an unresolved V gene in the studies checked, with the rest unexplained. The sample contains approximately 90,000 clones, around 77% of them found a single time. Of the sample, roughly 25% is held by the ten largest clones. The sample's time point label, in plain terms: 20 to 25 months on ibrutinib. The sequencing here drew on PBMCs, taken after 24 months of ibrutinib treatment. These receptors were collected from a human donor with chronic lymphocytic leukemia.

This clone was observed a single time. This chain connects TRBV6-6 to TRBJ1-3; D is unresolved. V was trimmed by 7 bases and J by 9 bases, leaving 13 bases between them. The CDR3 is made up of 12 amino acids. Germline CDR1 is MNHNY and CDR2 is SVGAGI (reference sequence). CDR3: CASKEKAATIYF. In nucleotides, the CDR3 is TGTGCCAGCAAAGAGAAGGCGGCCACCATATATTTT.

CDR3 sequence: CASSPLAEETQYF. In nucleotides, the CDR3 is TGTGCCAGCAGCCCACTAGCGGAAGAGACCCAGTACTTC. This chain uses TRBV27 with TRBJ2-5; TRBD2 aligns across 8 bases. Germline V gene sequence: CDR1 MNHEY, CDR2 SMNVEV (reference sequence). There are 13 residues in the CDR3. J was trimmed by 3 bases and V by 6 bases; bases with no gene match: 3.

This sequence joins TRBV28 and TRBJ1-1, with TRBD1 matching 9 bases. With V trimmed by 0 bases and J by 5 bases, 7 bases remained unmatched. This CDR3 is 16 amino acids long. Germline V gene data show CDR1 as MDHEN and CDR2 as SYDVKM. This CDR3 is CASSLWLGTGQTEAFF. As DNA, the CDR3 is TGTGCCAGCAGTTTATGGCTGGGGACAGGGCAAACTGAAGCTTTCTTT. Full variable domain (rest looked up from reference TRBV28 and TRBJ1-1): DVKVTQSSRYLVKRTGEKVFLECVQDMDHENMFWYRQDPGLGLRLIYFSYDVKMKEKGDIPEGYSVSREKKERFSLILESASTNQTSMYLCASSLWLGTGQTEAFFGQGTRLTVV.

This clone was counted between two and nine times. This chain uses TRBV15 with TRBJ2-7, with a possible D match to TRBD2 (5 bases). The CDR3 spans 20 residues. Trimming removed 0 bases from V and 3 bases from J, with 27 bases in between. Germline V lookup: CDR1 LNHNV, CDR2 YYDKDF (reference sequence). This CDR3 is CATSRDTHQDWGSEGYEQYF. Here the CDR3 DNA reads TGTGCCACCAGCAGAGACACGCATCAAGATTGGGGATCAGAGGGCTACGAGCAGTACTTC.

This chain joins TRBV30 and TRBJ1-1; D is undetermined. Trimming cost V 2 bases and J 1 base, with 8 bases left between them. Germline loops: CDR1 GTSNPN, CDR2 SVGIG (reference sequence). The length of the CDR3 is 13 residues. In DNA form, the CDR3 reads TGTGCCTGGAGTCCCGACGGGAACACTGAAGCTTTCTTT. This gives the protein CAWSPDGNTEAFF. Complete variable domain (other parts from reference TRBV30 and TRBJ1-1): SQTIHQWPATLVQPVGSPLSLECTVEGTSNPNLYWYRQAAGRGLQLLFYSVGIGQISSEVPQNLSASRPQDRQFILSSKKLLLSDSGFYLCAWSPDGNTEAFFGQGTRLTVV.

The V and J genes are TRBV29-1 and TRBJ2-7, with D tentatively TRBD1 or TRBD2 (5 bases each). Germline loops: CDR1 SQVTM, CDR2 ANQGSEA. Trimming pared 7 bases from V and 0 bases from J, leaving 13 bases between. The CDR3 is made up of 13 amino acids. The CDR3 DNA follows: TGCAGCGACCGGGGCCTCAACTCCTACGAGCAGTACTTC. It translates to CSDRGLNSYEQYF.